Listed below are T cell receptor beta chains from one sample, sequenced in a study of blood T cell repertoires in COVID-19. The protocol was immunoSEQ multiplex PCR, while the TCRdb copy is restricted to in-frame clones and leaves out a portion. The sample consists of about 100,000 clones, about 82% of them appearing once. The specimen was peripheral blood. All receptors derive from a woman in her sixties or seventies in a cohort sampled during active or convalescent COVID-19. Each CDR3 is given with its conserved first and last residue. The D gene is left open where the match is weak. The size entry is marked missing in some rows and otherwise reads once, few, many or a size class.

CDR3	DNA	D	J	size	V
CASGLRGAVTNEKLFF	TGTGCTAGTGGTTTGCGGGGGGCGGTGACTAATGAAAAACTGTTTTTT	-	TRBJ1-4	-	TRBV12-5
CAISDSSQFSGANVLTF	TGTGCCATCAGTGATTCTAGCCAATTCTCTGGGGCCAACGTCCTGACTTTC	-	TRBJ2-6	once	TRBV10-3
CASTVQPGQGETQYF	TGTGCCAGCACCGTACAACCGGGACAGGGCGAGACCCAGTACTTC	TRBD1	TRBJ2-5	-	TRBV6-5
CASRGTSTDTQYF	TGTGCCAGCAGAGGGACAAGCACAGATACGCAGTATTTT	-	TRBJ2-3	-	TRBV12-3/TRBV12-4
CASRTRENMNTEAFF	TGTGCCAGCAGGACCCGGGAGAACATGAACACTGAAGCTTTCTTT	-	TRBJ1-1	-	TRBV25-1
CASSYDSHRVAGELFF	TGTGCCAGCAGTTACGACTCTCACAGGGTTGCCGGGGAGCTGTTTTTT	-	TRBJ2-2	-	TRBV6-5
CASSEFFPICKENIQYF	TGTGCCAGCAGCGAGTTCTTTCCCATTTGCAAAGAAAACATTCAGTACTTC	-	TRBJ2-4	few	TRBV3-1/TRBV3-2
CASSPSSGQPTSYNSPLHF	TGTGCCAGCAGTCCCTCTTCGGGACAGCCAACATCCTATAATTCACCCCTCCACTTT	TRBD1	TRBJ1-6	-	TRBV6-6
CASSTGGTDEKLFF	TGTGCCAGCAGCACAGGCGGGACAGACGAAAAACTGTTTTTT	TRBD1	TRBJ1-4	-	TRBV7-2
CASSYLLDGAGNTEAFF	TGCGCCAGCAGCTACCTCCTCGACGGTGCAGGGAACACTGAAGCTTTCTTT	-	TRBJ1-1	-	TRBV5-1
CASSLEPSNQPQHF	TGTGCCAGCAGCTTGGAGCCGAGCAATCAGCCCCAGCATTTT	-	TRBJ1-5	once	TRBV5-5
CASSHLLPTEYGYTF	TGTGCCAGCAGCCACCTACTGCCGACGGAGTATGGCTACACCTTC	-	TRBJ1-2	-	TRBV3-1/TRBV3-2
CASSLGGPGIDYGYTF	TGTGCCAGCAGCTTGGGGGGCCCAGGGATCGACTATGGCTACACCTTC	-	TRBJ1-2	-	TRBV5-6